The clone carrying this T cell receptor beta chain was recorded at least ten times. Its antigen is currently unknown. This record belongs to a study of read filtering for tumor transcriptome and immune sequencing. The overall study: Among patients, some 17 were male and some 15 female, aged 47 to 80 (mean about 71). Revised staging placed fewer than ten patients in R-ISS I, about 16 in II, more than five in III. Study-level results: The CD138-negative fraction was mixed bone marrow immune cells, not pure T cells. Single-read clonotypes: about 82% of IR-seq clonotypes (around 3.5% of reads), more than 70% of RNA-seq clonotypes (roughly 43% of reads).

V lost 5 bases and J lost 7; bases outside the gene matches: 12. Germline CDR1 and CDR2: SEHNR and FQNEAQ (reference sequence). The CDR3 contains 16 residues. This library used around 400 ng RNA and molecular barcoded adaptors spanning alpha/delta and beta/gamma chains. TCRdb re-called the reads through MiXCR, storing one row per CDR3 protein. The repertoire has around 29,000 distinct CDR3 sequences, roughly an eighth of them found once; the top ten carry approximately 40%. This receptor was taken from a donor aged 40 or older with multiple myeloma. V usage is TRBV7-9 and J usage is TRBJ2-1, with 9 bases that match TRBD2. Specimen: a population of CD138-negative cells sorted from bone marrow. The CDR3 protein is CASSTVAGAWGNEQFF. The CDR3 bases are TGTGCCAGCAGCACAGTAGCGGGAGCGTGGGGTAATGAGCAGTTCTTC.